Sequencing of this T cell receptor beta chain was carried out in a study of cytomegalovirus exposure and HLA in healthy donors. The PCR used 60 Vbeta and 13 Jbeta primers. Libraries were prepared by immunoSEQ multiplex PCR; TCRdb keeps only in-frame clonotypes and omits some of them. The sample shows about 200,000 clones, over 75% of them seen only once. Broader study findings: TRBV6-2, TRBV6-3 and some other V segments were unresolvable in 87-base-pair reads.

Worth noting for this clone: Its antigen is as yet unknown.

CDR1 is MGHDK and CDR2 is SYGVNS in the germline V gene. The CDR3 consists of 13 residues. The chain links TRBV25-1 to TRBJ2-1; maybe TRBD2 (5 bases). Source material: PBMCs. This TCR came from a girl aged 2 to 10 in good health and CMV-seronegative. CDR3 in DNA: TGTGCGGCGGATGGGAGCTCCTACAATGAGCAGTTCTTC. Residues: CAADGSSYNEQFF.